What follows are 13 T cell receptor beta chains derived from one specimen sequenced in a study of cytomegalovirus exposure and HLA in healthy donors. The PCR used 60 Vbeta and 13 Jbeta primers. The data were produced by immunoSEQ multiplex PCR, yet TCRdb's version contains in-frame clones alone and is incomplete. The sample lists about 170,000 clones, over 80% occurring once. Sequencing was performed on PBMCs. The receptor source for this set is a woman aged 45 to 65 in good health and CMV-seropositive.

The rearrangement joins TRBV7-9 to TRBJ1-2; weak D call: TRBD1 (5 bases). Per the germline V gene, CDR1 is SEHNR and CDR2 is FQNEAQ (reference sequence). V gave up 1 base and J gave up 7 bases, with 7 bases separating them. The CDR3 extends over 12 amino acids. CDR3 bases: TGTGCCAGCAGCTTAGTGCAGGGTGGCTACACCTTC. Translating gives CASSLVQGGYTF.

On this clone: Germline is not matched at one junction end, which may reflect a read error. This chain connects TRBV4-3 to TRBJ1-4; D is undetermined. Germline CDR1 is LGHNA and CDR2 is YSLEER. This CDR3 comprises 15 residues. CDR3 in amino acids: CASSRTGAANEKPFF. DNA of the CDR3: TGCGCCAGCAGTCGTACCGGAGCAGCTAATGAAAAACCGTTTTTT.

As to this clone: Other DNA sequences in this sample translate to the same CDR3. The rearrangement joins TRBV25-1 to TRBJ2-6, with no clear D. From germline, CDR1 is MGHDK and CDR2 SYGVNS. The CDR3 is 13 amino acids. V was shortened by 5 bases and J by 1 base, with 3 bases between the two germline ends. The CDR3, as DNA: TGTGCCAGCAGTTCTTCTGGGGCCAACGTCCTGACTTTC. It yields the protein CASSSSGANVLTF.

This chain uses TRBV6-5 with TRBJ1-2; possibly TRBD1 for D (5 bases). This CDR3 contains 13 residues. In germline, CDR1 is MNHEY, CDR2 SVGAGI. The ends were cut back, 7 bases at V and 8 bases at J, with 17 bases in the middle. Here the CDR3 DNA reads TGTGCCAGCAAAAGGGGCAGGGCGGGGGGCTACACCTTC. It yields the protein CASKRGRAGGYTF.

The rearrangement joins TRBV7-3 to TRBJ2-2, with 7 bases aligning to TRBD2. Trimming at V came to 5 bases and at J to 3 bases, leaving 6 bases not matched to a gene. The length of the CDR3 is 15 residues. Germline CDR1 reads SGHTA; CDR2 reads FQGTGA. The CDR3 DNA sequence: TGTGCCAGCAGCCGAGGAGGGAGGGACACCGGGGAGCTGTTTTTT. It translates to CASSRGGRDTGELFF.

This sequence joins TRBV19 and TRBJ1-5, with TRBD1 as a possible D gene (6 bases). CDR3 length: 15 residues. The germline CDR1 and CDR2 sequences are LNHDA and SQIVND (reference sequence). V lost 3 bases, J lost 7 bases, and 16 bases lay in between. The chain's CDR3 is CASSMGRGRIQPQHF. In DNA form, the CDR3 reads TGTGCCAGTAGTATGGGCAGGGGTAGAATCCAGCCCCAGCATTTT.

The chain is built from TRBV28 and TRBJ2-1; TRBD1 aligns across 8 bases. Germline CDR1 reads MDHEN; CDR2 reads SYDVKM. The CDR3 has 15 residues. With 2 bases clipped from V and 4 bases from J, the junction kept 4 bases outside the gene matches. The chain's CDR3 is CASSLQGAQYNEQFF. CDR3 coding DNA: TGTGCCAGCAGTTTACAGGGGGCCCAGTACAATGAGCAGTTCTTC.

This chain uses TRBV5-1 with TRBJ1-1; D remains ambiguous. Germline CDR1 reads SGHRS; CDR2 reads YFSETQ. Trimming shortened V by 1 base and J by 1 base, and 11 bases separated the two germline ends. The CDR3 runs to 15 residues. CDR3 region: CASSLPRSTNTEAFF. CDR3 sequence (DNA): TGCGCCAGCAGCTTGCCCCGTTCTACGAACACTGAAGCTTTCTTT.

This clone was observed once. This same CDR3 is encoded by further DNA sequences in the sample. The V call is TRBV5-1, the J call TRBJ2-3, with a weak D call TRBD2 (5 bases). V lost 0 bases, J lost 4 bases, and 9 bases lay in between. Germline CDR1 and CDR2: SGHRS and YFSETQ. This CDR3 spans 14 amino acids. The CDR3 loop is CASSLGLAADTQYF. The CDR3 DNA reads as TGCGCCAGCAGCTTGGGGCTAGCTGCAGATACGCAGTATTTT.

The rearrangement links TRBV28 to TRBJ1-1, with a possible D match to TRBD1 (6 bases). The CDR3 length is 13 residues. Germline V gives CDR1 MDHEN, CDR2 SYDVKM. V dropped 2 bases and J dropped 4 bases, with 8 bases sitting between them. The CDR3 protein is CASSLPGVTEAFF. The DNA of the CDR3 is TGTGCCAGCAGTTTACCAGGGGTCACTGAAGCTTTCTTT. The whole variable domain, remainder taken from reference TRBV28 and TRBJ1-1, is DVKVTQSSRYLVKRTGEKVFLECVQDMDHENMFWYRQDPGLGLRLIYFSYDVKMKEKGDIPEGYSVSREKKERFSLILESASTNQTSMYLCASSLPGVTEAFFGQGTRLTVV.

This sequence joins TRBV9 and TRBJ2-1; D might be TRBD1 (5 bases). Trimming removed 4 bases from V and 0 bases from J, with 11 bases in between. Germline values: CDR1 SGDLS, CDR2 YYNGEE. The CDR3 consists of 15 residues. The DNA of the CDR3 is TGTGCCAGCAGCACACAAGGGGTCTCCTACAATGAGCAGTTCTTC. Its protein product is CASSTQGVSYNEQFF.

The rearrangement links TRBV10-3 to TRBJ1-2; unclear D gene. Germline V CDR1 and CDR2: ENHRY, SYGVKD. The germline V and J ends were trimmed by 0 bases and 7 bases, with 9 bases remaining between them. The CDR3 consists of 13 residues. The DNA for the CDR3 is TGTGCCATCAGTGAGTCCGGACTCGGTGGCTACACCTTC. Protein sequence: CAISESGLGGYTF.

This chain joins TRBV5-4 and TRBJ2-3; a weak D match, TRBD1 (7 bases). The V end lost 0 bases, the J end lost 2 bases, and 13 bases lay between the germline ends. The CDR3 is 16 amino acids. Per the germline V gene, CDR1 is SGHNT and CDR2 is YYREEE (reference sequence). CDR3 sequence: CASSLAARGATDTQYF. CDR3 bases: TGTGCCAGCAGCTTGGCAGCCAGGGGGGCCACAGATACGCAGTATTTT.